This T cell receptor (beta chain) comes out of a study of T-cell reconstitution after alpha-beta-depleted transplantation in children. Study results and limitations: After transplant, at about two months, alpha-beta T cells were reportedly derived from several hundred expanded graft clones. Diversity and T-cell counts at one year after transplant derived mostly from new T cells.

Comment on this clonotype: Its antigen is still unknown.

Preparing the TCRbeta library involved the use of unique molecular identifiers. TCRdb independently ran MiXCR on the PCR reads; one entry per CDR3 protein. The sample lists nearly 200,000 distinct CDR3 sequences; 6.3% were seen once. Losses at the gene ends were 2 bases for V and 3 bases for J; bases not matched to a gene: 6. CDR3 length equals 16 residues. Germline CDR1 reads SGHNT; CDR2 reads YYREEE (reference sequence). The chain links TRBV5-4 to TRBJ2-7; 12 bases align to TRBD2. The clonotype was recovered from a girl under three years old with combined immunodeficiency, due to receive a stem cell transplant. Here the sequenced sample was PBMCs, taken before TCRalphabeta/CD19-depleted stem cell transplant. The CDR3 loop reads CASSFGLAGGFYEQYF. Here the CDR3 DNA reads TGTGCCAGCAGCTTTGGGCTAGCGGGGGGGTTCTACGAGCAGTACTTC.